In its sample, the clone carrying this TCR beta chain was seen many times. PBMCs were obtained from over 8.5 ml fresh peripheral blood. TCR beta CDR3 sequences were amplified from RNA transcripts. Using the HTBI primer set, a first-round RT-PCR was run on the TCR CDR3. TCRdb ran MiXCR on the multiplex PCR reads and lists one entry per CDR3 protein. The sample comprises about 290,000 distinct CDR3 sequences, roughly 13% of which are singletons, and 7% to 9.5% rests with the top ten. The data derive from a study of T cells in Graves' hyperthyroidism and ophthalmopathy. V gave up 4 bases and J gave up 2 bases; unmatched junction bases: 8. The CDR3 is 16 amino acids. Looked up from germline, CDR1 is LNHDA and CDR2 is SQIVND (reference sequence).

This receptor was taken from a woman aged 40 to 50 with Graves' hyperthyroidism. The chain links TRBV19 to TRBJ1-5, with TRBD1 matching 7 bases. Specimen: blood. CDR3 bases: TGTGCCAGTAGTAGTGGGACAGAACCTGGCAATCAGCCCCAGCATTTT. Translating it yields CASSSGTEPGNQPQHF.